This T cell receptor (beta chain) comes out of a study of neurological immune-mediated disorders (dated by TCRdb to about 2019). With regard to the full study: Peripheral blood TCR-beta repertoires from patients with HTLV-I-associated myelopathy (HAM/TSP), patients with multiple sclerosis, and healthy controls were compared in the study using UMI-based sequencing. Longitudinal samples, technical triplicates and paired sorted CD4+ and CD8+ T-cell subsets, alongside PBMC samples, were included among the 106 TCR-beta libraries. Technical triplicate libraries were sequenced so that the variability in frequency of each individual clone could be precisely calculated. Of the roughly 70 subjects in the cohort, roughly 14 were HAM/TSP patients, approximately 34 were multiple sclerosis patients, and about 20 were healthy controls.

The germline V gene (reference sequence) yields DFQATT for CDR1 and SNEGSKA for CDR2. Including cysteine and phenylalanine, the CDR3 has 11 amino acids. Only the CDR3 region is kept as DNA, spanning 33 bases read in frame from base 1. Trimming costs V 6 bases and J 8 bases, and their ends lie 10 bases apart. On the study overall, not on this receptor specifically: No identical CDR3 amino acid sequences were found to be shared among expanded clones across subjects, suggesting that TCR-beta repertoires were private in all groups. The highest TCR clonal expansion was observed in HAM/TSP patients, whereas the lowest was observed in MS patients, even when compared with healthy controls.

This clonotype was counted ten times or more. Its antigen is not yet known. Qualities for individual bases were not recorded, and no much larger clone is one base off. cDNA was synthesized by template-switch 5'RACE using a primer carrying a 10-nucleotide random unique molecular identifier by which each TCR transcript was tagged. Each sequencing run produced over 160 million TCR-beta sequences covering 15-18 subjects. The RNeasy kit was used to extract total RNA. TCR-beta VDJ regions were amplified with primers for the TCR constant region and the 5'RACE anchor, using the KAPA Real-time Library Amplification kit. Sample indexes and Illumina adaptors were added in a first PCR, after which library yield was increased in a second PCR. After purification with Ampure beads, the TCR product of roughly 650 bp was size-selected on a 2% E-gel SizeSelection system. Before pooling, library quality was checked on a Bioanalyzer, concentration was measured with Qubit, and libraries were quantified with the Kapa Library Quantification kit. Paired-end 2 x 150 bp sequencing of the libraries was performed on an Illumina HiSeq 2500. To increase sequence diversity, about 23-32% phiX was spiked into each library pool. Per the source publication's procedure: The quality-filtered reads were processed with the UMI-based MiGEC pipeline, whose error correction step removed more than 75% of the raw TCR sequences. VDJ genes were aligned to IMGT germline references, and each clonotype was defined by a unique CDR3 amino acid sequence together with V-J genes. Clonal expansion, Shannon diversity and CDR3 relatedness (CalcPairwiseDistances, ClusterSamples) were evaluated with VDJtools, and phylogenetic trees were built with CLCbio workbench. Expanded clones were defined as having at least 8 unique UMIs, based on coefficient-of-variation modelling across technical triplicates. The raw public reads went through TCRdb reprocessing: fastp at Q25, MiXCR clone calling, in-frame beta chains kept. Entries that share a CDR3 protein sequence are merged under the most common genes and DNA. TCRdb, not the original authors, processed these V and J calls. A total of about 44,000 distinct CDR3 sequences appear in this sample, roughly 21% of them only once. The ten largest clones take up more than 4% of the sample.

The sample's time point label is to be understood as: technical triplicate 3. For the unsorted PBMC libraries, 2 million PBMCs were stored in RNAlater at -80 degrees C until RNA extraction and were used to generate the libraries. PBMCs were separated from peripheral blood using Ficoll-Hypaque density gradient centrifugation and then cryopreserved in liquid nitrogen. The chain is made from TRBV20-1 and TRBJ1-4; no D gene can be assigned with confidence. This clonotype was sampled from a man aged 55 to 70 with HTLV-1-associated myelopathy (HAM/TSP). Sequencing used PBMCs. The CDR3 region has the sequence CSAGLREKLFF. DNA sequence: TGCAGTGCAGGGCTGAGGGAAAAACTGTTTTTT.